The clone carrying this T cell receptor (beta chain) has a single count. These data are taken from a study of blood T cell repertoires in COVID-19. Overall study: PBMCs, B-cell-depleted T cells, or T cells provided the cDNA or gDNA that made up the material.

TCRdb's copy holds only in-frame clones and misses some; the assay was immunoSEQ multiplex PCR. The table shows some 290,000 clones, with approximately 82% occurring only once. V trimming: 2 bases; J trimming: 1 base; junction bases outside the gene matches: 6. Per the germline V gene, CDR1 is SGHNT and CDR2 is YYREEE (reference sequence). The CDR3 runs to 15 residues. Material: peripheral blood. The receptor was derived from a man aged 55 to 69 who had recovered from COVID-19. The chain links TRBV5-4 to TRBJ2-7; TRBD2 matches 7 bases. The DNA of the CDR3 is TGTGCCAGCAGCTTCTCGCGGGAGAAATCCTACGAGCAGTACTTC. Encoded protein: CASSFSREKSYEQYF.